The text below deals with one T cell receptor (beta chain). Which antigen it targets is not known. Per-nucleotide qualities are absent, and no much larger clonotype sits a single base away. Germline trimming: 5 bases from V, 3 bases from J; junction bases outside gene matches: 8. The CDR3 goes from the cysteine to the phenylalanine over 15 residues. Just CDR3 DNA is preserved here, 45 bases in frame from base 1. For CDR1 and CDR2, the germline V gene (reference sequence) lists LNHDA and SQIVND. The sample is drawn from a study of cytotoxic CD8 clonotypes in ibrutinib-treated CLL (dated by TCRdb to about 2021). For context, the study as a whole: The cohort had ten to twelve relapsed/refractory and 15 treatment-naive patients; 17 were IGHV unmutated. Of the roughly 86 people in the trial, approximately 28 had longitudinal samples available. The response samples were drawn at a median of roughly twelve months into treatment, with a range of roughly 6 to 36 months. Cryopreserved peripheral blood mononuclear cells were collected before treatment, at response, and at either disease progression or sustained remission. An average of roughly 250,000 productive templates and approximately 91,000 productive rearrangements was obtained per sample. Partial responses were observed in some 24 patients and complete responses in 2; after a median follow-up of around 68 months, remission was maintained in approximately 14 patients and progression was observed in approximately 12. Every sample from remission and from progressive disease was obtained while the patients were still on ibrutinib.

On a MiSeq, deep resolution sequencing aimed for a depth between 1 in 1 million and 1 in 200,000 T cells, with each clonotype covered 10x on average. The immunoSEQ hsTCRB Kit was used to generate TCR beta libraries. On the study's bioinformatics: The data were analyzed with ImmunoSEQ Analyzer and ImmunoSEQ Data Assistant, and V, D and J gene assignments followed IMGT definitions. Clonality, which ranges from 0 to 1, was calculated by subtracting the normalized Shannon entropy of productive rearrangement frequencies from one. Public clonotype analysis was restricted to overrepresented clonotypes comprising at least 0.05% of each patient's repertoire. Roughly 13 age-matched healthy donor repertoires from immuneACCESS served as clonality controls. Imported from immuneACCESS, the table was reduced by TCRdb to in-frame sequences with V and J called. These copies leave out some clones; in studies compared against another copy, an unresolved V gene accounts for under half, and the cause of the remainder is not known. The V and J calls and the clone size are those of that table, but D and trimming were determined from the DNA. This sample lists 250,000 or so clones; 70% were detected once. The ten largest clones take up approximately 15% of the sample.

What the work shows at the level of the full study, not this receptor alone: Public clonotypes were rare and either shrank or stayed stable during treatment, and the rise in clonality at ibrutinib response reflected expansion of private clonotypes. Sustained-remission and progressing patients did not have matched sampling times, and lymph node repertoires were not examined. Baseline clonality exceeded that of age-matched healthy donors and correlated strongly with circulating CD8+ T-cell counts. Clonality rose at ibrutinib response, remained stable during sustained remission, and dropped back toward baseline at progression.

In the paper's terms, the time point label means: roughly 25 months on ibrutinib. For TCR beta library preparation, approximately 2 micrograms of genomic DNA were isolated from cryopreserved PBMCs. Longitudinal blood samples from CLL patients on ibrutinib monotherapy underwent high-throughput TCR beta sequencing. The patients took part in an open-label, single-center phase 2 trial of ibrutinib monotherapy. Here the sequenced sample was PBMCs, taken after 24 months of ibrutinib treatment. This clonotype originated in a human donor with chronic lymphocytic leukemia. The V and J segments used are TRBV19 and TRBJ2-7, with 9 junctional bases fitting TRBD2. CDR3 protein: CASSPSSGGLYEQYF. Here is the DNA: TGTGCCAGTAGTCCCTCCAGCGGGGGGCTCTACGAGCAGTACTTC.